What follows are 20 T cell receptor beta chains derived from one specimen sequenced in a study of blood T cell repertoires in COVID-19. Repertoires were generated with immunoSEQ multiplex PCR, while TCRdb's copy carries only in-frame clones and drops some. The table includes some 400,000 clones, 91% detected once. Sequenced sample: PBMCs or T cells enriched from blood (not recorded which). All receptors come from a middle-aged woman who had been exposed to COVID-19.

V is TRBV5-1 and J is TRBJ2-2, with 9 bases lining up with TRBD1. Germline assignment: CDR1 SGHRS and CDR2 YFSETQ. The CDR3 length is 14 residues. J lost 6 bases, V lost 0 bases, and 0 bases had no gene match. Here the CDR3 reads CASSLGQGAGELFF. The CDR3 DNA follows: TGCGCCAGCAGCTTGGGACAGGGGGCCGGGGAGCTGTTTTTT.

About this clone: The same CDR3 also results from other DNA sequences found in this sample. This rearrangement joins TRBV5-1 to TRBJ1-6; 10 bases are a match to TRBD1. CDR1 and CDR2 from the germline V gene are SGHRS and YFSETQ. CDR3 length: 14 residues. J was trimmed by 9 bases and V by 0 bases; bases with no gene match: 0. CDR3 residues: CASSLGQGASPLHF. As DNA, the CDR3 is TGCGCCAGCAGCTTGGGACAGGGGGCTTCACCCCTCCACTTT. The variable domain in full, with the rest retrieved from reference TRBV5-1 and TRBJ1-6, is KAGVTQTPRYLIKTRGQQVTLSCSPISGHRSVSWYQQTPGQGLQFLFEYFSETQRNKGNFPGRFSGRQFSNSRSEMNVSTLELGDSALYLCASSLGQGASPLHFGNGTRLTVT.

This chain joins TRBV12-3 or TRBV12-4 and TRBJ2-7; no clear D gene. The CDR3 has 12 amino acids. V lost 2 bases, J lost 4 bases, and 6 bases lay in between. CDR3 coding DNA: TGTGCCAGCAGTTTATCCCCGTACGAGCAGTACTTC. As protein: CASSLSPYEQYF.

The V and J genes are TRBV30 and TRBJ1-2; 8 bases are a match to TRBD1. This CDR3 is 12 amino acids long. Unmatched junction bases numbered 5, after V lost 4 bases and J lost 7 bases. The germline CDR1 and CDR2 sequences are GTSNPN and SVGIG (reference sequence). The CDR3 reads CAWTQTGAGYTF. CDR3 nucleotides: TGTGCCTGGACCCAGACAGGGGCTGGCTACACCTTC.

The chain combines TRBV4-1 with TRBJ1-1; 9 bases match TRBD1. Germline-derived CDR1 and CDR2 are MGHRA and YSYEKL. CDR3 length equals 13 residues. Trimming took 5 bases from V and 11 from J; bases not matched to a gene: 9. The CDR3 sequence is CASSALQGARAFF. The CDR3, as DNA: TGCGCCAGCAGCGCGCTACAGGGGGCGCGGGCTTTCTTT.

The DNA for the CDR3 is TGTGCCACCAGTGATTACAGGGATGCAGATACGCAGTATTTT. Protein sequence: CATSDYRDADTQYF. The rearrangement uses TRBV24-1 and TRBJ2-3, with D possibly being TRBD1 (6 bases). There are 14 residues in the CDR3. Per germline, CDR1 KGHDR and CDR2 SFDVKD. V was pared by 2 bases and J by 4 bases, with 9 bases between.

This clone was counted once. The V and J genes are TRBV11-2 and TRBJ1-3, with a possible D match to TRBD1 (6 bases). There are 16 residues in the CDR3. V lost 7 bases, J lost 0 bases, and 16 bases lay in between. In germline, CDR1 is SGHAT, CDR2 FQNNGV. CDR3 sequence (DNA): TGTGCCAGCACCTTGAGGGACACGCACTCTGGAAACACCATATATTTT. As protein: CASTLRDTHSGNTIYF.

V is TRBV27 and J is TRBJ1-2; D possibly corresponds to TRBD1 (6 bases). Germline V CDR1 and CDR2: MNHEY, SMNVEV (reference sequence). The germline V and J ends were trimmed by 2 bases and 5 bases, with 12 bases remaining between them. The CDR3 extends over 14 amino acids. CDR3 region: CASSLQAGAYGYTF. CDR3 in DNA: TGTGCCAGCAGTTTACAGGCAGGGGCGTATGGCTACACCTTC.

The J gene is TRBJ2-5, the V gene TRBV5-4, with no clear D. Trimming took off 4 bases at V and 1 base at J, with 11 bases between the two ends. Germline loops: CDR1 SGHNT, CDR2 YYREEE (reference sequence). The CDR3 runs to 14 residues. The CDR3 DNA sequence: TGTGCCAGCAGCCCGACAAACGTCCAAGAGACCCAGTACTTC. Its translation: CASSPTNVQETQYF. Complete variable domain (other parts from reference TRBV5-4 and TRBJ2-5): ETGVTQSPTHLIKTRGQQVTLRCSSQSGHNTVSWYQQALGQGPQFIFQYYREEENGRGNFPPRFSGLQFPNYSSELNVNALELDDSALYLCASSPTNVQETQYFGPGTRLLVL.

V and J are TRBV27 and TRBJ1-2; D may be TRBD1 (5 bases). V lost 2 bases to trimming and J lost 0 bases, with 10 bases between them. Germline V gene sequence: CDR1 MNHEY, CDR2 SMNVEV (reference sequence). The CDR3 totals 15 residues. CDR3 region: CASSLLPGTNYGYTF. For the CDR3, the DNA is TGTGCCAGCAGTTTACTTCCAGGGACTAACTATGGCTACACCTTC.

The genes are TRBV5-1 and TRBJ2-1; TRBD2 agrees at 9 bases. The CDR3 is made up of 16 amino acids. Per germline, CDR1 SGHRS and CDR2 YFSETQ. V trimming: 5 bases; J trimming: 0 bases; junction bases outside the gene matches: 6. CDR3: CASSRSGGFSYNEQFF. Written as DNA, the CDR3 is TGCGCCAGCAGTCGTAGCGGGGGATTCTCCTACAATGAGCAGTTCTTC.

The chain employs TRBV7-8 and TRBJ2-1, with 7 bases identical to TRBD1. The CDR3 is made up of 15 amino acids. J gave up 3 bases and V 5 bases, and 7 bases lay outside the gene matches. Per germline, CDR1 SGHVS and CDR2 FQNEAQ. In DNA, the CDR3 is TGTGCCAGCAGCGAACCCGCAGGGGGCTACAATGAGCAGTTCTTC. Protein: CASSEPAGGYNEQFF.

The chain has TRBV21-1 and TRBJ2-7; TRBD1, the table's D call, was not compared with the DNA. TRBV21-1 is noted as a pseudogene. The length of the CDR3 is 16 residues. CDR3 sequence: CASTPSRQSIFYEQYF. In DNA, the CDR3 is TGTGCCAGCACCCCGTCCCGACAGAGCATCTTTTACGAGCAGTACTTC.

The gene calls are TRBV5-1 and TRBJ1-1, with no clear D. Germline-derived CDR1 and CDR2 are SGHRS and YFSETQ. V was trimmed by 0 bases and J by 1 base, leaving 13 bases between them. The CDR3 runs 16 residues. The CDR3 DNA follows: TGCGCCAGCAGCTTGGAGGGCGGGGAAGAGAACACTGAAGCTTTCTTT. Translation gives CASSLEGGEENTEAFF.

CDR3 nucleotide sequence: TGCAGTGCTAGAGAACTCTTCGTCTACACCTTC. It is translated as CSARELFVYTF. The chain couples TRBV20-1 to TRBJ1-2; no firm D call. CDR1 and CDR2 (germline): DFQATT, SNEGSKA (reference sequence). With 0 bases removed from V and 10 bases from J, the gap between germline ends came to 9 bases. The CDR3 is made up of 11 amino acids.

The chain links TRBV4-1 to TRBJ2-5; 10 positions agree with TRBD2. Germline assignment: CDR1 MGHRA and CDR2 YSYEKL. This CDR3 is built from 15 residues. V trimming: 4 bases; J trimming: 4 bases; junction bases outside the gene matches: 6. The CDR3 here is CASSLGASGRETQYF. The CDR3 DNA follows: TGCGCCAGCAGCCTGGGGGCTAGCGGGAGAGAGACCCAGTACTTC.

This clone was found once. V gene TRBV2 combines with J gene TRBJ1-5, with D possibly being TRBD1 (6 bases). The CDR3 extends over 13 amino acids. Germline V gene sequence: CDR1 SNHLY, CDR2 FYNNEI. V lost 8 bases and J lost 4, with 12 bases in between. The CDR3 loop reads CASVRGQNQPQHF. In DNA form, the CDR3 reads TGTGCCAGCGTGCGGGGGCAAAATCAGCCCCAGCATTTT.

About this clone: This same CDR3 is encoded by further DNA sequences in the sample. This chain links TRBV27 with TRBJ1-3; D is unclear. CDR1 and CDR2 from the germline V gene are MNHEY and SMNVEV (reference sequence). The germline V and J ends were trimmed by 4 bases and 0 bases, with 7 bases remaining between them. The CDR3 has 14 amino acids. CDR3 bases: TGTGCCAGCAGTTCGGGTGGCTCTGGAAACACCATATATTTT. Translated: CASSSGGSGNTIYF.

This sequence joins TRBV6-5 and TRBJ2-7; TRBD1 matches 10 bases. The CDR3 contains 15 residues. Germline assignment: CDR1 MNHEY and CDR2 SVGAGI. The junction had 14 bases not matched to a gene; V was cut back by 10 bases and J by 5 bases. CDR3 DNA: TGTGCCACCGAACCCCGGACAGGGGGTTATCACGAGCAGTACTTC. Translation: CATEPRTGGYHEQYF.

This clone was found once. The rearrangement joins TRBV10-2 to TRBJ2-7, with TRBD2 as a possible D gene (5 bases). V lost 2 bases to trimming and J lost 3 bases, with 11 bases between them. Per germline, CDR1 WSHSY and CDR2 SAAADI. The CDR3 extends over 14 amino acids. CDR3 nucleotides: TGCGCCAGCAGTGAGGTCCTAGCCGACTACGAGCAGTACTTC. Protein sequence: CASSEVLADYEQYF.